Below, 18 T cell receptor beta chains from the same sample are listed, as sequenced in a study of cytomegalovirus exposure and HLA in healthy donors. PCR involved 60 Vbeta and 13 Jbeta primers. Clones were sequenced by immunoSEQ multiplex PCR, and TCRdb holds only the in-frame ones, with some missing. The profile shows 150,000 to 200,000 clones, nearly 80% of them singletons. Material: PBMCs. The receptor source for this set is a young woman in good health and CMV-seropositive.

The rearrangement joins TRBV7-8 to TRBJ2-2, with 9 bases aligning to TRBD2. Germline lookup yields CDR1 SGHVS and CDR2 FQNEAQ. V shed 5 bases and J 2 bases; nucleotides not matched to a gene: 18. The CDR3 has 20 amino acids. The CDR3 sequence: CASSHLRRGTAGGNTGELFF. The CDR3 DNA reads as TGTGCCAGCAGCCATTTAAGGCGGGGTACAGCGGGAGGTAACACCGGGGAGCTGTTTTTT. Full variable domain (missing parts from reference TRBV7-8 and TRBJ2-2): GAGVSQSPRYKVAKRGQDVALRCDPISGHVSLFWYQQALGQGPEFLTYFQNEAQLDKSGLPSDRFFAERPEGSVSTLKIQRTQQEDSAVYLCASSHLRRGTAGGNTGELFFGEGSRLTVL.

The chain uses TRBV2 and TRBJ2-7; D possibly corresponds to TRBD1 (5 bases). V was cut by 3 bases and J by 5 bases, with 11 bases left in between. In germline, CDR1 is SNHLY, CDR2 FYNNEI. The CDR3 extends over 13 amino acids. CDR3 DNA sequence: TGTGCCAGCAGTGACTTCCCCAGGGACGAGCAGTACTTC. Its protein product is CASSDFPRDEQYF.

Note on this clone: The germline gene is not matched at one end of the junction; a read error may be the cause. Other nucleotide sequences from this sample produce the same CDR3. The chain is built from TRBV7-9 and TRBJ1-1; 9 positions agree with TRBD1. This CDR3 comprises 14 residues. Germline values: CDR1 SEHNR, CDR2 FQNEAQ (reference sequence). The CDR3 sequence: CASSRGQGWTEAFF. The CDR3 DNA reads as TGCGCCAGCAGTCGCGGACAGGGGTGGACTGAAGCTTTCTTT.

The chain has TRBV9 and TRBJ1-1; the match to TRBD1 covers 9 bases. The junction had 5 bases not matched to a gene; V was cut back by 4 bases and J by 1 base. Looked up from germline, CDR1 is SGDLS and CDR2 is YYNGEE. This CDR3 spans 15 amino acids. CDR3 region: CASSSRTGANTEAFF. The DNA of the CDR3 is TGTGCCAGCAGCTCGCGGACAGGGGCGAACACTGAAGCTTTCTTT.

V and J are TRBV5-1 and TRBJ2-3; TRBD2 aligns across 10 bases. V lost 2 bases and J lost 5; bases outside the gene matches: 8. The length of the CDR3 is 16 residues. Germline-derived CDR1 and CDR2 are SGHRS and YFSETQ. The CDR3 protein is CASSLSGGAVRDTQYF. As DNA, the CDR3 is TGCGCCAGCAGCTTAAGCGGGGGGGCAGTACGAGATACGCAGTATTTT. Supplemented by reference TRBV5-1 and TRBJ2-3, the full variable domain reads KAGVTQTPRYLIKTRGQQVTLSCSPISGHRSVSWYQQTPGQGLQFLFEYFSETQRNKGNFPGRFSGRQFSNSRSEMNVSTLELGDSALYLCASSLSGGAVRDTQYFGPGTRLTVL.

This chain uses TRBV5-1 with TRBJ2-3; D is possibly TRBD1 (5 bases). Germline values: CDR1 SGHRS, CDR2 YFSETQ. The CDR3 is 16 amino acids. Between the trimmed V and J ends, which lost 4 bases and 4 bases, there was a span of 19 bases. CDR3 in amino acids: CASSPEGARNPDTQYF. The DNA of the CDR3 is TGCGCCAGCAGCCCCGAAGGGGCTAGAAACCCAGATACGCAGTATTTT.

The chain carries TRBV14 and TRBJ1-1; the match to TRBD1 covers 7 bases. The CDR3 is made up of 17 amino acids. V trimming: 0 bases; J trimming: 0 bases; junction bases outside the gene matches: 7. Germline V gene data show CDR1 as SGHDN and CDR2 as FVKESK. CDR3 region: CASSQDKTGSLNTEAFF. CDR3 DNA: TGTGCCAGCAGCCAAGATAAGACAGGGTCCTTGAACACTGAAGCTTTCTTT.

The V and J genes are TRBV7-9 and TRBJ2-1; no definite D call. V lost 2 bases, J lost 7 bases, and 6 bases lay in between. Germline CDR1 reads SEHNR; CDR2 reads FQNEAQ (reference sequence). This CDR3 comprises 12 residues. DNA for the CDR3: TGTGCCAGCAGCTTAAGCAAGAATGAGCAGTTCTTC. Translating gives CASSLSKNEQFF. The full variable domain, rest sourced from reference TRBV7-9 and TRBJ2-1, is DTGVSQNPRHKITKRGQNVTFRCDPISEHNRLYWYRQTLGQGPEFLTYFQNEAQLEKSRLLSDRFSAERPKGSFSTLEIQRTEQGDSAMYLCASSLSKNEQFFGPGTRLTVL.

This chain links TRBV7-9 with TRBJ2-7; the D gene is possibly TRBD1 (8 bases). The length of the CDR3 is 17 residues. With 2 bases removed from V and 0 bases from J, the gap between germline ends came to 17 bases. Germline V gene sequence: CDR1 SEHNR, CDR2 FQNEAQ (reference sequence). The CDR3 here is CASSLSGRGTGSYEQYF. CDR3 nucleotide sequence: TGTGCCAGCAGCTTATCGGGGCGGGGGACAGGCTCCTACGAGCAGTACTTC.

The chain couples TRBV5-8 to TRBJ2-5; TRBD2 matches at 11 bases. Germline V gene lookup returns CDR1 SGHTS and CDR2 YDEGEE. The length of the CDR3 is 16 residues. V dropped 2 bases and J dropped 0; count of bases not matched to a gene: 3. The CDR3 DNA sequence: TGTGCCAGCAGCTTAGGGACTAGCGGACACCAAGAGACCCAGTACTTC. Encoded protein: CASSLGTSGHQETQYF. The whole variable domain, filled in from reference TRBV5-8 and TRBJ2-5, reads EAGVTQSPTHLIKTRGQQATLRCSPISGHTSVYWYQQALGLGLQFLLWYDEGEERNRGNFPPRFSGRQFPNYSSELNVNALELEDSALYLCASSLGTSGHQETQYFGPGTRLLVL.

The V and J genes are TRBV6-5 and TRBJ2-2; D unresolved. Trimming cost V 7 bases and J 4 bases, with 4 bases left between them. Germline CDR1 and CDR2: MNHEY and SVGAGI. This CDR3 is built from 11 residues. The chain's CDR3 is CASMRTGELFF. The CDR3 DNA reads TGTGCCAGCATGCGCACCGGGGAGCTGTTTTTT.

The chain employs TRBV5-6 and TRBJ2-1; D is perhaps TRBD1 (5 bases). This CDR3 spans 13 amino acids. The V end lost 4 bases, the J end lost 11 bases, and 16 bases lay between the germline ends. CDR1 is SGHDT and CDR2 is YYEEEE in the germline V gene. CDR3 loop: CASSLLTEGKQFF. CDR3 nucleotides: TGTGCCAGCAGCCTACTGACAGAAGGTAAGCAGTTCTTC.

This rearrangement joins TRBV28 to TRBJ1-2; D gene ambiguous. The CDR3 contains 12 residues. The germline V and J ends were trimmed by 3 bases and 4 bases, with 6 bases remaining between them. CDR1 and CDR2 (germline): MDHEN, SYDVKM. CDR3 residues: CASSFGGYGYTF. CDR3 coding DNA: TGTGCCAGCAGTTTCGGAGGCTATGGCTACACCTTC.

J is TRBJ2-5 and V is TRBV28, with a tentative D call TRBD2 (6 bases). Germline V gives CDR1 MDHEN, CDR2 SYDVKM. The CDR3 totals 15 residues. V was trimmed by 6 bases and J by 4 bases, leaving 18 bases between them. The CDR3 region has the DNA TGTGCCAGCAGCTCCCCCTGGTCGGGAGTAGAGACCCAGTACTTC. Translated, it gives CASSSPWSGVETQYF. Full variable domain (outside the CDR3, taken from reference TRBV28 and TRBJ2-5): DVKVTQSSRYLVKRTGEKVFLECVQDMDHENMFWYRQDPGLGLRLIYFSYDVKMKEKGDIPEGYSVSREKKERFSLILESASTNQTSMYLCASSSPWSGVETQYFGPGTRLLVL.

This chain joins TRBV6-5 and TRBJ1-2; 7 nucleotides align to TRBD1. Germline CDR1 MNHEY, CDR2 SVGAGI. Germline trimming cut 5 bases from V and 4 bases from J; bases unmatched to any gene: 10. This CDR3 is 15 amino acids long. The CDR3 is CASSTDRQGSYGYTF. The CDR3 nucleotides are TGTGCCAGCAGTACAGACCGACAGGGCTCCTATGGCTACACCTTC.

For the CDR3, the DNA is TGTGCCAGCAGCCGCGGGAAGGCCCACGAGCAGTACTTC. Encoded protein: CASSRGKAHEQYF. This sequence joins TRBV7-9 and TRBJ2-7, with TRBD2 as a possible D gene (6 bases). V lost 5 bases to trimming and J lost 5 bases, with 13 bases between them. The CDR3 is 13 residues long. Germline V CDR1 and CDR2: SEHNR, FQNEAQ (reference sequence). The whole variable domain, filled in from reference TRBV7-9 and TRBJ2-7, reads DTGVSQNPRHKITKRGQNVTFRCDPISEHNRLYWYRQTLGQGPEFLTYFQNEAQLEKSRLLSDRFSAERPKGSFSTLEIQRTEQGDSAMYLCASSRGKAHEQYFGPGTRLTVT.

J is TRBJ1-2 and V is TRBV7-2, with D possibly TRBD1 on 5 matching bases. V lost 3 bases to trimming and J lost 0 bases, with 20 bases between them. The CDR3 contains 18 residues. CDR1 and CDR2 from the germline V gene are SGHTA and FQGNSA. The CDR3 sequence is CASSLESGWYMANYGYTF. CDR3 nucleotide sequence: TGTGCCAGCAGCTTGGAATCAGGGTGGTATATGGCTAACTATGGCTACACCTTC.

The V gene is TRBV10-3, the J gene TRBJ1-4; D gene ambiguous. The length of the CDR3 is 13 residues. The V end was cut by 3 bases, the J end by 13 bases, with 15 bases between. CDR1 and CDR2 from the germline V gene are ENHRY and SYGVKD. CDR3 residues: CAISDGRGKALFF. Written as DNA, the CDR3 is TGTGCCATCAGTGACGGTAGAGGCAAGGCACTGTTTTTT.